A single TCR beta chain is shown here with its context. The germline V and J ends were trimmed by 0 bases and 6 bases, with 9 bases remaining between them. Per the germline V gene, CDR1 is GTSNPN and CDR2 is SVGIG (reference sequence). This CDR3 spans 13 amino acids. The repertoire was sequenced with immunoSEQ multiplex PCR; TCRdb's copy has only in-frame clones and lacks some. The table records roughly 150,000 clones, under 95% of them present only once. The entry originates in a study of control samples from healthy donors and cancer patients. Sequenced material: blood. The chain has TRBV30 and TRBJ1-5; D gene unclear. This clonotype was obtained from a man aged 18 to 30 in good health. As DNA, the CDR3 is TGTGCCTGGAGTGTACATGGTGGTCAGCCCCAGCATTTT. It translates to CAWSVHGGQPQHF.